This TCR beta chain was profiled in a study of blood T cell repertoires in COVID-19. On the study more broadly: Donors in the United States, Italy and Spain gave samples during acute or convalescent COVID-19. T cells, B-cell-depleted T cells, or PBMCs provided the cDNA or gDNA that served as material.

In germline, CDR1 is MDHEN, CDR2 SYDVKM. The CDR3 runs to 14 residues. V shed 7 bases and J shed 3 bases, with 13 bases lying between them. Authors' data handling: The assay estimated nucleated cells by amplifying reference gene primers. Produced via immunoSEQ multiplex PCR; TCRdb's table is partial and in-frame only. V, J and clone size derive from that table, while D and trimming were established from the DNA sequence. This sample has about 300,000 clones, with 85% found just once. The sample consisted of peripheral blood. The V and J genes are TRBV28 and TRBJ2-1, with a tentative D call TRBD2 (5 bases). The receptor's source is a human donor in a cohort sampled during active COVID-19. CDR3 nucleotides: TGTGCCAGCATCACCGGCGGACTCTACAATGAGCAGTTCTTC. Translating gives CASITGGLYNEQFF.